This T cell receptor beta chain is drawn from a study of blood T cell repertoires in COVID-19. The repertoire was sequenced with immunoSEQ multiplex PCR; TCRdb's copy has only in-frame clones and lacks some. The sample lists roughly 290,000 clones, 87% occurring once. There are 11 residues in the CDR3. The germline CDR1 and CDR2 sequences are SGHTA and FQGTGA. With 5 bases removed from V and 5 bases from J, the gap between germline ends came to 6 bases. The sequencing sample was made of PBMCs or T cells enriched from blood (not recorded which). This sequence was found in a woman aged 40 to 50 who had recovered from COVID-19. V usage is TRBV7-3 and J usage is TRBJ2-5, with D unclear. The CDR3 here is CASSRVETQYF. The CDR3 nucleotides read TGTGCCAGCAGCCGGGTGGAGACCCAGTACTTC.